The rows below give T cell receptor beta chains drawn from one sample of a study of human T cells and chemical hapten exposure. Each CDR3 protein gets one entry after TCRdb re-called the RACE reads with MiXCR. The table records some 190,000 distinct CDR3 sequences, around 24% of them present only once. The specimen comprised whole blood, sampled in connection with sensitization to the hapten diphenylcyclopropenone (DPC). These receptors came from a woman aged 45-65 years with alopecia areata. Some clones in this sample may be carry-over from other donors' samples. CDR3s include the opening cysteine and the closing phenylalanine or tryptophan. The D gene is left open where the match is weak. Size is omitted from some rows. Given values are once, few, many or a class for expanded clones.

13	few	TRBV12-3/TRBV12-4	.	TRBJ1-2	TGTGCCAGCAGTCTCCAGACAAACTATGGCTACACCTTC	CASSLQTNYGYTF
16	.	TRBV7-6	.	TRBJ2-7	TGTGCCAGCAGCTTAGCGCCGACAGGTACTTCCTACGAGCAGTACTTC	CASSLAPTGTSYEQYF
13	few	TRBV29-1	.	TRBJ2-1	TGCAGCGTTCCGGGACCCAGTTTCAATGAGCAGTTCTTC	CSVPGPSFNEQFF
12	.	TRBV29-1	TRBD1	TRBJ2-3	TGCAGCGCCGAGGGGGCTCCAGATACGCAGTATTTT	CSAEGAPDTQYF
16	many	TRBV7-6	TRBD1	TRBJ1-1	TGTGCCAGCAGCTTATCCGGGACAGGGGGCGCCGGTGAAGCTTTCTTT	CASSLSGTGGAGEAFF
12	few	TRBV5-5	.	TRBJ2-1	TGTGCCAGCAGCTTTGCCGGGCGAGCGGAGTTCTTC	CASSFAGRAEFF
14	few	TRBV12-3/TRBV12-4	TRBD2	TRBJ2-3	TGTGCCAGCAGCGAGGATGGACTAGCGGGGGTCAAGTATTTT	CASSEDGLAGVKYF
13	few	TRBV7-9	.	TRBJ2-2	TGTGCCAGCAGCCTCCTGTCGGCCGGGGAGCTGTTTTTT	CASSLLSAGELFF
14	few	TRBV29-1	.	TRBJ1-1	TGCAGCGTTGAAGTGTCGGGCCGGAACACTGAAGCTTTCTTT	CSVEVSGRNTEAFF
17	.	TRBV5-1	TRBD1	TRBJ2-2	TGCGCCAGCAGCTATTCTGGACAGGGAGGATTCACCGGGGAGCTGTTTTTT	CASSYSGQGGFTGELFF
15	few	TRBV11-1	.	TRBJ2-1	TGTGCCAGCAGCCCCCCGGACATCTCCTACAATGAGCAGTTCTTC	CASSPPDISYNEQFF
12	few	TRBV7-9	TRBD1	TRBJ1-1	TGTGCCAGCATGAACAGGGGGGGAGAAGCTTTCTTT	CASMNRGGEAFF
14	few	TRBV14	.	TRBJ2-1	TGTGCCAGCAACCGACGGGGCCCCTACAATGAGCAGTTCTTC	CASNRRGPYNEQFF
15	.	TRBV2	TRBD1	TRBJ2-1	TGTGCCAGCCCGACGGACAGGACCACCTACAATGAGCAGTTCTTC	CASPTDRTTYNEQFF
13	few	TRBV29-1	.	TRBJ2-7	TGCAGCGTGTCGGGGGGCTTGAGGTACGAGCAGTACTTC	CSVSGGLRYEQYF
15	few	TRBV7-9	.	TRBJ2-1	TGTGCCAGCAGCTTAGAAGTGGGGGCCGTCAATGAGCAGTTCTTC	CASSLEVGAVNEQFF
14	few	TRBV29-1	TRBD2	TRBJ2-1	TGCAGCGTAAAGGGACTAGCGGGAGTCAATGAGCAGTTCTTC	CSVKGLAGVNEQFF
13	few	TRBV10-3	.	TRBJ1-2	TGTGCCATCAGTCAGACAGTCTACTATGGCTACACCTTC	CAISQTVYYGYTF
14	.	TRBV7-9	TRBD1	TRBJ1-1	TGTGCCACACCCAAAGGGGGCATTAACACTGAAGCTTTCTTT	CATPKGGINTEAFF
14	.	TRBV15	.	TRBJ2-1	TGTGCCACCAGCAGAGCGGGACTCACAAATGAGCAGTTCTTC	CATSRAGLTNEQFF
15	few	TRBV29-1	TRBD1	TRBJ1-2	TGCAGCGTTGATCCCGGAACAGGGGCGGCCGCCGGCTACACCTTC	CSVDPGTGAAAGYTF
13	many	TRBV20-1	TRBD2	TRBJ2-3	TGCAGTGCTGTGGGGGGGGGAACAGATACGCAGTATTTT	CSAVGGGTDTQYF
14	.	TRBV7-3	.	TRBJ1-1	TGTGCCAGCAGCTTAAGGGGAGTAAGGGCTGAAGCTTTCTTT	CASSLRGVRAEAFF
15	few	TRBV11-1	.	TRBJ1-1	TGTGCCAGCAGCTTAGCGTCTACAGGCAACACTGAAGCTTTCTTT	CASSLASTGNTEAFF
14	few	TRBV28	TRBD1	TRBJ2-7	TGTGCCAGCTACGGACAGGACAACTCCTACGAGCAGTACTTC	CASYGQDNSYEQYF
14	.	TRBV20-1	.	TRBJ2-3	TGCAGTGCTAGTTCTTCGACTAACACAGATACGCAGTATTTT	CSASSSTNTDTQYF
11	.	TRBV25-1	.	TRBJ2-1	TGTGCCAGCAGTACAAACAATGAGCAGTTCTTC	CASSTNNEQFF
16	.	TRBV6-1	TRBD2	TRBJ2-2	TGTGCCAGCAGTGAAGTGAGCGGGAGGCGGACCGGGGAGCTGTTTTTT	CASSEVSGRRTGELFF
14	.	TRBV7-8	.	TRBJ2-1	TGTGCCAGCAGCTGGGGCGGGACCACAGGGGAGCAGTTCTTC	CASSWGGTTGEQFF
16	.	TRBV7-9	TRBD2	TRBJ2-3	TGTGCCAGCAGCTTATCTCTAGCGGGATTCACAGATACGCAGTATTTT	CASSLSLAGFTDTQYF
14	.	TRBV18	.	TRBJ2-7	TGTGCCAGCTCACGCGAAGGGCCCCCCTACGAGCAGTACTTC	CASSREGPPYEQYF
16	few	TRBV20-1	TRBD2	TRBJ2-1	TGCAGTGCTAGAGAAGCTAGCGGGCGCAACTACAATGAGCAGTTCTTC	CSAREASGRNYNEQFF
15	.	TRBV7-9	TRBD1	TRBJ2-1	TGTGCCAGCAGCTTGTTCGGGACAGGGCACAATGAGCAGTTCTTC	CASSLFGTGHNEQFF
13	.	TRBV12-3/TRBV12-4	.	TRBJ1-1	TGTGCCAGCAATTGGCGGGTGAACACTGAAGCTTTCTTT	CASNWRVNTEAFF
15	.	TRBV29-1	.	TRBJ1-3	TGCAGCGTTCAAGATGCGAGGATCTCTGGAAACACCATATATTTT	CSVQDARISGNTIYF